The 7 T cell receptor beta chains below come from one sample, sequenced in a study of cytomegalovirus exposure and HLA in healthy donors. 13 Jbeta primers and 60 Vbeta primers were used for the PCR. Measured with immunoSEQ multiplex PCR; TCRdb has only the in-frame clones, and not every one. The sample has 200,000 to 250,000 clones, 80% to 90% seen once. The sample was PBMCs. These receptor sequences come from a man aged 25 to 40 in good health and CMV-seronegative.

This chain joins TRBV14 and TRBJ2-2; 12 bases fit TRBD2. This CDR3 has 16 amino acids. The V segment lost 2 bases and the J segment 6 bases; nucleotides outside the gene matches: 4. Germline CDR1 is SGHDN and CDR2 is FVKESK. Here the CDR3 reads CASSQLAGGLAGELFF. The CDR3 DNA reads TGTGCCAGCAGCCAACTAGCGGGGGGGCTCGCCGGGGAGCTGTTTTTT.

V gene TRBV5-4 combines with J gene TRBJ1-2; no reliable D call. V lost 0 bases and J 5 bases, leaving 11 bases between the germline ends. This CDR3 region has 14 residues. The germline gives CDR1 SGHNT, CDR2 YYREEE (reference sequence). Here the CDR3 reads CASSLDGSVYGYTF. Written as DNA, the CDR3 is TGTGCCAGCAGCTTGGACGGGAGCGTTTATGGCTACACCTTC.

The chain uses TRBV28 and TRBJ2-5; no clear D. The CDR3 is 16 residues long. V lost 2 bases, J lost 4 bases, and 17 bases lay in between. Germline V gives CDR1 MDHEN, CDR2 SYDVKM. For the CDR3, the DNA is TGTGCCAGCAGTTTAGATTCCCCGCAACGGTCAGAGACCCAGTACTTC. Amino acid sequence: CASSLDSPQRSETQYF.

DNA of the CDR3: TGTGCCAGCAGCTCTAAGGGAGGCTACACAGATACGCAGTATTTT. Translation: CASSSKGGYTDTQYF. The chain couples TRBV28 to TRBJ2-3; a possible D gene is TRBD2 (6 bases). Germline V gene lookup returns CDR1 MDHEN and CDR2 SYDVKM. Trimming took off 6 bases at V and 2 bases at J, with 15 bases between the two ends. This CDR3 spans 15 amino acids.

The chain has TRBV10-3 and TRBJ2-1; possibly TRBD1 for D (5 bases). Germline V gives CDR1 ENHRY, CDR2 SYGVKD. V shed 1 base and J shed 10 bases, with 8 bases lying between them. The CDR3 length is 12 residues. The CDR3 sequence: CAISELGAEQFF. The CDR3 nucleotides are TGTGCCATCAGTGAGTTAGGGGCCGAGCAGTTCTTC.

As concerns this clone: The sample carries other DNA sequences with the same CDR3. This rearrangement joins TRBV5-1 to TRBJ2-7; possible D gene TRBD1, 5 bases. CDR1 is SGHRS, CDR2 YFSETQ, per germline. The V gene lost 4 bases and the J gene lost 0 bases, with 11 bases spanning the gap. The CDR3 extends over 14 amino acids. CDR3 loop: CASSLQGPSYEQYF. In DNA, the CDR3 is TGCGCCAGCAGCCTCCAGGGCCCCTCCTACGAGCAGTACTTC.

V and J are TRBV6-6 and TRBJ2-7; 7 nucleotides align to TRBD1. V lost 6 bases to trimming and J lost 4 bases; unmatched junction nucleotides: 12. Germline CDR1 reads MNHNY; CDR2 reads SVGAGI (reference sequence). The length of the CDR3 is 15 residues. CDR3 region: CASRPTGELLYEQYF. DNA of the CDR3: TGTGCCAGCAGACCTACAGGGGAACTGTTGTACGAGCAGTACTTC.